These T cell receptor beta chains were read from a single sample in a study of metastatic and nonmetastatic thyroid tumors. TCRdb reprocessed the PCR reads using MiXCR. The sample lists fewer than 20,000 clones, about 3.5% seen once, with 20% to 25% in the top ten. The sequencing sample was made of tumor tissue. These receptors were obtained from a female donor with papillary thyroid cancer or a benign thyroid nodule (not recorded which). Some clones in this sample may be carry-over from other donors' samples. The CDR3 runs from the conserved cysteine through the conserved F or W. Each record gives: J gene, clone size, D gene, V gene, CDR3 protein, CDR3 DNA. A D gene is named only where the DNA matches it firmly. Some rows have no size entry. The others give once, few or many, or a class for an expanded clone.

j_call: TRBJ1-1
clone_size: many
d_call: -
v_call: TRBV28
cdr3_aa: CASSSRGGRGTEAFF
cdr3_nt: TGTGCCAGCAGCTCAAGGGGCGGTCGGGGGACTGAAGCTTTCTTT

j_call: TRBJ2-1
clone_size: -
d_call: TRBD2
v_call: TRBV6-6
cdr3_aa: CASSYSTGLPYNEQFF
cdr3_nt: TGTGCCAGCAGTTACTCAACGGGACTACCTTACAATGAGCAGTTCTTC

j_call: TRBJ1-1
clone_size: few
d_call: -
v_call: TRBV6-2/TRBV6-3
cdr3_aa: CASSYSPGEARFEAFF
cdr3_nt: TGTGCCAGCAGTTACTCCCCAGGGGAGGCTAGATTTGAAGCTTTCTTT

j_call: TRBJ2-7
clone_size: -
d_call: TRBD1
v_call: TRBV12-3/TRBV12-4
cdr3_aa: CASSDLGTEYEQYF
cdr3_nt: TGTGCCAGCAGTGACCTGGGGACAGAATACGAGCAGTACTTC

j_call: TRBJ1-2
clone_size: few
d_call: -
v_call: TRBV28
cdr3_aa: CASSIYPNRDYGYTF
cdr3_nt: TGTGCCAGCAGCATTTACCCCAACAGGGACTATGGCTACACCTTC

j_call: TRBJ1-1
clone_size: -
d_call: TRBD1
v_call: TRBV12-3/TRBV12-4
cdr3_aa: CASIGGGAEDLF
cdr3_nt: TGTGCCAGTATAGGGGGCGGCGCTGAAGATTTATTT

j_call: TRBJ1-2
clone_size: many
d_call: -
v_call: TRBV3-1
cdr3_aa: CASSQATYGYTF
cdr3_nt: TGTGCCAGCAGCCAAGCGACCTATGGCTACACCTTC

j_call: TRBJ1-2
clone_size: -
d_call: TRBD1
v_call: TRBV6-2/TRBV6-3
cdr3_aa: CASRSTGDYGYTF
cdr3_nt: TGTGCCAGCAGATCAACAGGGGACTATGGCTACACCTTC

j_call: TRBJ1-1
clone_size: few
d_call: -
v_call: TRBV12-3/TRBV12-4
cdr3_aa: CASSVGTEAFF
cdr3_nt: TGTGCCAGCAGCGTAGGGACAGAAGCTTTCTTT

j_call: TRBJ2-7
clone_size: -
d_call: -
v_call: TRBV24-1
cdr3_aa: CATSDHFGGEQYF
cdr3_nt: TGTGCCACCAGTGATCATTTTGGGGGCGAGCAGTACTTC

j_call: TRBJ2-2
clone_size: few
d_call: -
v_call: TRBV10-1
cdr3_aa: CASSGTATGELFF
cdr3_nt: TGCGCCAGCAGTGGGACAGCCACCGGGGAGCTGTTTTTT

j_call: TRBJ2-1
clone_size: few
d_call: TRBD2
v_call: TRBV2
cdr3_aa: CASSAYFTGTSGIPGGGGYNEQFF
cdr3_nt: TGTGCCAGCAGCGCTTACTTCACCGGGACTAGCGGGATCCCCGGGGGCGGAGGGTACAATGAGCAGTTCTTC

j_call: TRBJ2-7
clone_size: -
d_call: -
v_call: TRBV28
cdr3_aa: CASSSAGGPYEQYF
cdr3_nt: TGTGCCAGCAGTTCGGCCGGGGGACCCTACGAGCAGTACTTC

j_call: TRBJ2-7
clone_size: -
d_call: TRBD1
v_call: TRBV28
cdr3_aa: CASSLLVSKGAFRYEQYF
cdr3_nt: TGTGCCAGCAGTTTATTGGTGTCTAAGGGGGCATTTAGGTACGAGCAGTACTTC

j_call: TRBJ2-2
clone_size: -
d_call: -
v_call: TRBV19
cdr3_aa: CASSIFVGGAKGELFF
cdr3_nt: TGTGCCAGTAGTATCTTCGTGGGGGGGGCGAAGGGGGAGCTGTTTTTT

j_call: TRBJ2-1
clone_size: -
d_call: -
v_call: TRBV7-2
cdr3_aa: CASSKKAWRVYNEQFF
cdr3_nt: TGTGCCAGCAGCAAGAAGGCTTGGAGGGTGTATAATGAGCAGTTCTTC

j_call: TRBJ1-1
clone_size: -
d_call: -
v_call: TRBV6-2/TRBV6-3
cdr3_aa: CASRKTVEAFF
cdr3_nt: TGTGCCAGCAGGAAGACAGTTGAAGCTTTCTTT

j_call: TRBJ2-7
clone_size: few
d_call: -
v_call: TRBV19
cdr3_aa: CASSIGLRSYEQYF
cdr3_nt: TGTGCCAGTAGTATTGGCCTCCGCTCCTACGAGCAGTACTTC

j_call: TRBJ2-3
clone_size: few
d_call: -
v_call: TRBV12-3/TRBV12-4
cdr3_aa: CASSGGSGVPPDTQYF
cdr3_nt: TGTGCCAGCAGTGGGGGTAGCGGAGTCCCCCCAGATACGCAGTATTTT

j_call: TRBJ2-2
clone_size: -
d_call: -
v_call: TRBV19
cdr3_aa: CASESVTGELFF
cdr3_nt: TGTGCCAGTGAGTCGGTCACCGGGGAGCTGTTTTTT

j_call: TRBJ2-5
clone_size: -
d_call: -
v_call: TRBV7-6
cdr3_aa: CASSLKAWGREETQYF
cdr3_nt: TGTGCCAGCAGCTTAAAGGCGTGGGGCAGGGAGGAGACCCAGTACTTC

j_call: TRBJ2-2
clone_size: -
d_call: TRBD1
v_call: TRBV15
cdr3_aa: CATSLTGISTGELFF
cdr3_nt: TGTGCCACCAGCTTGACAGGGATTTCCACCGGGGAGCTGTTTTTT

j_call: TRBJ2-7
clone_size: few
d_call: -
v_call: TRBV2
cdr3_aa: CASSEARGDYEQYF
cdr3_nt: TGTGCCAGCAGTGAAGCGCGAGGAGACTACGAGCAGTACTTC

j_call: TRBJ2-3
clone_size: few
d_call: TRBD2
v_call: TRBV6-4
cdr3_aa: CASSHYPVLAGGTDTQYF
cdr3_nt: TGTGCCAGCAGTCACTACCCGGTACTAGCGGGAGGAACAGATACGCAGTATTTT

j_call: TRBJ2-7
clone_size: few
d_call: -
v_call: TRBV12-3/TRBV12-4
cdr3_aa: CASSQLETTEQYF
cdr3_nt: TGTGCCAGCAGTCAACTAGAAACGACGGAGCAGTACTTC

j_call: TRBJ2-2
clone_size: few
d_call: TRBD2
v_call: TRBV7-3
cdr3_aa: CASGLKSSGVNTGELFF
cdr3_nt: TGTGCCAGCGGCTTAAAATCTAGCGGAGTGAACACCGGGGAGCTGTTTTTT

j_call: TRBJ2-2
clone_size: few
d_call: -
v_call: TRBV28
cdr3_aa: CASSLPNANTGELFF
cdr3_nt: TGTGCCAGCAGTTTACCCAACGCGAACACCGGGGAGCTGTTTTTT

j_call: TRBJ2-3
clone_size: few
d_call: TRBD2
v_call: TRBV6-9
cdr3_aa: CASSYESLAGGGNTQYF
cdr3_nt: TGTGCCAGCAGTTACGAGTCCTTAGCGGGAGGAGGGAATACGCAGTATTTT

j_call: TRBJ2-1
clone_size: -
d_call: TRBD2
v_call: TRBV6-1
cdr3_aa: CASSPVSGTSGRNEQFF
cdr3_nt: TGTGCCAGCAGTCCCGTATCCGGGACTAGCGGGAGAAATGAGCAGTTCTTC

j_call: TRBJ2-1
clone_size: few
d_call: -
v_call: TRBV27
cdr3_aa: CASRGTGADSYNEQFF
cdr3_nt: TGTGCCAGCAGAGGAACGGGGGCCGACTCCTACAATGAGCAGTTCTTC

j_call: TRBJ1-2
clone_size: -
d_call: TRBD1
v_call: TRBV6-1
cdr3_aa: CASSEHAGGLIYGYTF
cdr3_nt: TGTGCCAGCAGTGAACACGCAGGGGGTCTCATCTATGGCTACACCTTC

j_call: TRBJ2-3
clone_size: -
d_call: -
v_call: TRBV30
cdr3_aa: CAWSVGTSRATQYF
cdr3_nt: TGTGCCTGGAGTGTAGGTACTAGCAGGGCTACGCAGTATTTT

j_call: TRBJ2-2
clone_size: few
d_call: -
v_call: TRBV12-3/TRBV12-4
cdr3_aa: CASNQGTGELFF
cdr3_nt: TGTGCCAGCAACCAGGGCACCGGGGAGCTGTTTTTT

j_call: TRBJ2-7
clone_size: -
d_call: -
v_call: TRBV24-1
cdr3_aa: CATSAGNEQYF
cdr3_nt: TGTGCCACCAGTGCAGGCAACGAGCAGTACTTC

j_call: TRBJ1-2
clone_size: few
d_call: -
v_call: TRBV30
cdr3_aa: CAWSVSYFGYTF
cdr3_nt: TGTGCCTGGAGTGTATCGTACTTCGGCTACACCTTC

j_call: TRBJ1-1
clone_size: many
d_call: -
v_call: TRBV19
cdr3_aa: CASSIPGLNTEAFF
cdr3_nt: TGTGCCAGTAGTATTCCAGGCCTGAACACTGAAGCTTTCTTT

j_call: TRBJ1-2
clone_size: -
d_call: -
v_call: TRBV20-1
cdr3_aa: CSAKEGVTYGYTF
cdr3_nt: TGCAGTGCTAAGGAGGGAGTCACCTATGGCTACACCTTC

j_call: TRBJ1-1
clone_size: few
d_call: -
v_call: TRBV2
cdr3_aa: CASSEVSTDRLDTEAFF
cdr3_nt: TGTGCCAGCAGTGAAGTTTCTACCGACAGGCTGGACACTGAAGCTTTCTTT

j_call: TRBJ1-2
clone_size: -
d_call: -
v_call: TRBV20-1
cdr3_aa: CSARATLDRPYGYTF
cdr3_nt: TGCAGTGCTAGAGCCACACTCGACAGGCCCTATGGCTACACCTTC

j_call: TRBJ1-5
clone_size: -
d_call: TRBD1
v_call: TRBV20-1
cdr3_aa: CSAPTGAAGFDQPQHF
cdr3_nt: TGCAGTGCTCCTACAGGGGCCGCGGGTTTCGATCAGCCCCAGCATTTT

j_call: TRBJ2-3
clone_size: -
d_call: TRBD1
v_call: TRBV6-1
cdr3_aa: CASSEAHRGDTQYF
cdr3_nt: TGTGCCAGCAGTGAAGCACACAGGGGTGATACGCAGTATTTT

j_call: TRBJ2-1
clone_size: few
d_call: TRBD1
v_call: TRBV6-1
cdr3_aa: CASSSPGTGVIHEQFF
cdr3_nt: TGTGCCAGCAGCTCTCCCGGGACAGGGGTAATCCATGAGCAGTTCTTC

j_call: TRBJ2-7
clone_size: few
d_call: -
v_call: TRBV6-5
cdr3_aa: CASSYLIRGGLYEQYF
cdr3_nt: TGTGCCAGCAGTTACTTGATTCGCGGGGGCCTCTACGAGCAGTACTTC

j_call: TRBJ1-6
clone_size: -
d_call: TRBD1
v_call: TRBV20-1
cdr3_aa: CSAPGTGASNSPLHF
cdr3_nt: TGCAGTGCACCCGGGACAGGGGCGTCCAATTCACCCCTCCACTTT

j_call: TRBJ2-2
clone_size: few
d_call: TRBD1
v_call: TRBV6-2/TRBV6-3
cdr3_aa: CASSGPGQGDTGELFF
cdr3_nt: TGTGCCAGCAGTGGACCGGGACAGGGGGACACCGGGGAGCTGTTTTTT

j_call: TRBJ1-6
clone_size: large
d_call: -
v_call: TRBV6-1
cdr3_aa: CASRRTPSSYNSPLHF
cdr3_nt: TGTGCCAGCAGAAGGACGCCGAGCTCCTATAATTCACCCCTCCACTTT

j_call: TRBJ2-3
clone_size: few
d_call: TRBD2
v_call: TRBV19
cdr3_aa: CASRPRWRGFTDTQYF
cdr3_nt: TGTGCCAGTAGACCCCGCTGGCGGGGGTTCACAGATACGCAGTATTTT

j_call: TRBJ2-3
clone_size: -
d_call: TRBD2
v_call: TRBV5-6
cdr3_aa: CASSFRRGSTGDTQYF
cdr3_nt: TGTGCCAGCAGCTTCCGGCGGGGGAGCACCGGAGATACGCAGTATTTT

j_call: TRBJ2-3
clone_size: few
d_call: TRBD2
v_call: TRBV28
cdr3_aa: CATTSPGLEAYTQYF
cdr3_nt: TGTGCCACCACTTCTCCGGGACTAGAAGCTTATACGCAGTATTTT

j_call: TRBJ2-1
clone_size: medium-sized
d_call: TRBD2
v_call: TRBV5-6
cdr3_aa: CASSSTSVRFF
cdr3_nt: TGTGCCAGCAGCTCGACTAGCGTTCGGTTCTTC

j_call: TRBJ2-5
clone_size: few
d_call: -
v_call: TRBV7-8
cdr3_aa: CASSLASSILGTQYF
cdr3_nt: TGTGCCAGCAGCTTAGCGTCTAGTATATTGGGGACCCAGTACTTC

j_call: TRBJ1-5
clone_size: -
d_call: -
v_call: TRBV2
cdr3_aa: CASSPKGVSNQPQHF
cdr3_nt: TGTGCCAGCAGCCCGAAAGGGGTTAGCAATCAGCCCCAGCATTTT

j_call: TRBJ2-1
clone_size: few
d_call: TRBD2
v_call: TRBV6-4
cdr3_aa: CASSDLAGAGNEQFF
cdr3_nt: TGTGCCAGCAGTGATTTAGCGGGAGCGGGTAATGAGCAGTTCTTC

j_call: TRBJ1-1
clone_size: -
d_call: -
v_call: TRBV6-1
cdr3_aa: CASTQGLTNTEGFF
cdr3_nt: TGTGCCAGCACCCAGGGGCTTACGAACACTGAAGGTTTCTTT

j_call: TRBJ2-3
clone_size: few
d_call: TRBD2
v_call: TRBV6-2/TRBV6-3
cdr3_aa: CASSSLAGGGSTYTQYF
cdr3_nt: TGTGCCAGCAGTTCCCTAGCGGGAGGTGGGAGCACATATACGCAGTATTTT

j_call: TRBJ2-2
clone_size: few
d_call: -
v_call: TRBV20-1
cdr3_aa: CSARDTTVNTGELFF
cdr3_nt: TGCAGTGCTAGAGATACGACAGTGAACACCGGGGAGCTGTTTTTT

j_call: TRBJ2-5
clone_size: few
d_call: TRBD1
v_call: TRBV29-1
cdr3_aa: CSVEQGGQETQYF
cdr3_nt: TGCAGCGTGGAACAGGGGGGCCAAGAGACCCAGTACTTC